The 26 T cell receptor beta chains listed next were all sequenced from one sample in a study of CD8+CD57+ T cells in acquired aplastic anemia. Previously, flow cytometry had revealed CD8+CD57+ cell expansion in the patients chosen for sequencing. The template for TCR beta VDJ and CDR3 sequence profiling was genomic DNA. From the reads, TCRdb called clonotypes with MiXCR, one entry per CDR3 protein. The sample includes approximately 150,000 distinct CDR3 sequences, about 64% of them seen just once. Specimen: sorted CD4+, CD8+, or CD8+CD57+ T cells (not recorded which) from PBMCs. The receptors here all came from a human donor with aplastic anemia.

V usage is TRBV2 and J usage is TRBJ2-1, with no clear D. The CDR3 contains 15 residues. V was trimmed by 1 base and J by 0 bases, leaving 7 bases between them. CDR1 and CDR2 (germline): SNHLY, FYNNEI. CDR3 loop: CASSEENSSYNEQFF. CDR3 coding DNA: TGTGCCAGCAGTGAAGAGAACAGCTCCTACAATGAGCAGTTCTTC.

The chain joins TRBV5-1 to TRBJ1-1, with D uncertain. With 3 bases removed from V and 6 bases from J, the gap between germline ends came to 12 bases. Germline V gives CDR1 SGHRS, CDR2 YFSETQ. The CDR3 consists of 13 residues. The CDR3 nucleotides read TGCGCCAGCAGCTGGCGGGCGGGCTCTGAAGCTTTCTTT. It encodes CASSWRAGSEAFF. Filled out from reference TRBV5-1 and TRBJ1-1, the complete variable domain reads KAGVTQTPRYLIKTRGQQVTLSCSPISGHRSVSWYQQTPGQGLQFLFEYFSETQRNKGNFPGRFSGRQFSNSRSEMNVSTLELGDSALYLCASSWRAGSEAFFGQGTRLTVV.

This chain joins TRBV7-9 and TRBJ2-5; TRBD2 is a possible D gene (6 bases). Per the germline V gene, CDR1 is SEHNR and CDR2 is FQNEAQ (reference sequence). This CDR3 contains 12 residues. V gave up 5 bases and J gave up 3 bases, with 7 bases separating them. CDR3: CASSPSEETQYF. The CDR3 DNA reads TGTGCCAGCAGCCCTAGCGAAGAGACCCAGTACTTC. Together with reference TRBV7-9 and TRBJ2-5, the CDR3 gives the full variable domain: DTGVSQNPRHKITKRGQNVTFRCDPISEHNRLYWYRQTLGQGPEFLTYFQNEAQLEKSRLLSDRFSAERPKGSFSTLEIQRTEQGDSAMYLCASSPSEETQYFGPGTRLLVL.

This clonotype was seen at least ten times. The chain recombines TRBV5-5 with TRBJ1-1; D unresolved. The CDR3 extends over 12 amino acids. Trimming pared 1 base from V and 1 base from J, leaving 2 bases between. Looked up from germline, CDR1 is SGHKS and CDR2 is YYEKEE (reference sequence). CDR3 in amino acids: CASSLWNTEAFF. The CDR3 coding sequence is TGTGCCAGCAGCTTGTGGAACACTGAAGCTTTCTTT.

This sequence joins TRBV9 and TRBJ2-2, with 7 bases aligning to TRBD2. CDR1 and CDR2 from the germline V gene are SGDLS and YYNGEE. CDR3 length equals 16 residues. Trimming at V came to 0 bases and at J to 5 bases, leaving 7 bases not matched to a gene. This chain's CDR3 is CASSVGASGATGELFF. CDR3 DNA: TGTGCCAGCAGCGTAGGTGCTAGCGGAGCTACCGGGGAGCTGTTTTTT.

Notes on this clonotype: Germline is not matched at one junction end, which may reflect a read error. The chain uses TRBV15 and TRBJ1-5; TRBD1 matches at 7 bases. The CDR3 sequence is 17 residues long. Germline assignment: CDR1 LNHNV and CDR2 YYDKDF (reference sequence). The CDR3 sequence: CAASSTGEAYSNQPQHF. The CDR3, as DNA: TGTGCCGCCAGCAGCACAGGGGAAGCATATAGCAATCAGCCCCAGCATTTT.

The CDR3 here is CASSRVGTADYEQYF. DNA of the CDR3: TGTGCCAGCAGCCGAGTCGGGACAGCAGATTACGAGCAGTACTTC. The chain joins TRBV5-5 to TRBJ2-7; the match to TRBD1 covers 7 bases. The CDR3 is 15 amino acids. CDR1 and CDR2 (germline): SGHKS, YYEKEE (reference sequence). The J segment lost 4 bases and the V segment lost 4 bases, leaving 11 bases of the junction unmatched.

The chain carries TRBV20-1 and TRBJ2-7; 8 positions agree with TRBD1. The ends lost 7 bases at V and 1 base at J; junction bases unmatched: 6. The germline V gene encodes CDR1 DFQATT and CDR2 SNEGSKA (reference sequence). The CDR3 totals 13 residues. The CDR3 region is CSVGQGASYEQYF. The DNA for the CDR3 is TGCAGTGTGGGGCAGGGGGCATCCTACGAGCAGTACTTC.

The chain is built from TRBV9 and TRBJ1-6, with D unresolved. Per germline, CDR1 SGDLS and CDR2 YYNGEE. CDR3 size: 14 residues. Trimming stripped 3 bases from V and 9 bases from J, with 13 bases between. Here the CDR3 reads CASSDGDQSSPLHF. The CDR3 region has the DNA TGTGCCAGCAGCGATGGAGACCAAAGTTCACCCCTCCACTTT.

The chain links TRBV20-1 to TRBJ2-3, with 7 bases identical to TRBD2. With V trimmed by 2 bases and J by 4 bases, 0 bases remained unmatched. The CDR3 has 12 amino acids. Germline assignment: CDR1 DFQATT and CDR2 SNEGSKA (reference sequence). This CDR3 is CSARLAADTQYF. The CDR3 DNA reads TGCAGTGCTAGACTAGCGGCAGATACGCAGTATTTT.

The chain joins TRBV2 to TRBJ1-1; 9 nucleotides match TRBD1. V trimming: 6 bases; J trimming: 1 base; junction bases outside the gene matches: 6. The germline gives CDR1 SNHLY, CDR2 FYNNEI. This CDR3 spans 15 amino acids. The CDR3 sequence is CASRAQGARNTEAFF. The CDR3 DNA follows: TGTGCCAGCAGAGCACAGGGGGCCCGGAACACTGAAGCTTTCTTT.

This clonotype was seen a handful of times. The V call is TRBV6-4, the J call TRBJ2-3; 8 bases agree with TRBD2. Germline V gives CDR1 MRHNA, CDR2 SNTAGT. CDR3 length equals 15 residues. J lost 3 bases, V lost 6 bases, and 8 bases had no gene match. This chain's CDR3 is CASSEGLENTDTQYF. The CDR3, as DNA: TGTGCCAGCAGCGAGGGACTAGAGAATACAGATACGCAGTATTTT.

This chain links TRBV19 with TRBJ1-4; unclear D gene. V shed 7 bases and J shed 5 bases, with 17 bases lying between them. The V gene's germline CDR1 is LNHDA and CDR2 SQIVND (reference sequence). The CDR3 spans 15 residues. CDR3 DNA sequence: TGTGCCAGTATGGAGACATGGCGCCGGAATGAAAAACTGTTTTTT. It codes for CASMETWRRNEKLFF.

The CDR3 loop reads CASSEAGGEYGYTF. Here the CDR3 DNA reads TGTGCCAGCAGTGAAGCGGGGGGAGAGTATGGCTACACCTTC. The chain carries TRBV6-5 and TRBJ1-2; TRBD1 is a possible D gene (5 bases). Germline-derived CDR1 and CDR2 are MNHEY and SVGAGI. V gave up 5 bases and J gave up 5 bases, with 15 bases separating them. There are 14 residues in the CDR3.

This chain links TRBV20-1 with TRBJ1-4, with 7 positions matching TRBD1. The ends lost 6 bases at V and 6 bases at J; junction bases unmatched: 13. CDR1 DFQATT and CDR2 SNEGSKA come from the germline V gene (reference sequence). The CDR3 length is 15 residues. Here the CDR3 DNA reads TGCAGTGCCCAGAGGGGAGGGACAGCGGATGAAAAACTGTTTTTT. It is translated as CSAQRGGTADEKLFF.

The chain is built from TRBV6-4 and TRBJ1-1; weak D call: TRBD1 (5 bases). Germline V gene lookup returns CDR1 MRHNA and CDR2 SNTAGT. The V end was cut by 5 bases, the J end by 4 bases, with 17 bases between. CDR3 length: 15 residues. The CDR3 region has the DNA TGTGCCAGCAGTAGTGGCGGGGGGGAGAGCACTGAAGCTTTCTTT. It codes for CASSSGGGESTEAFF.

The chain carries TRBV10-3 and TRBJ2-3; possibly TRBD2 for D (6 bases). V lost 4 bases and J lost 6, with 8 bases in between. This CDR3 comprises 12 residues. The germline gives CDR1 ENHRY, CDR2 SYGVKD. CDR3 loop: CAISGGEDTQYF. CDR3 bases: TGTGCCATCAGTGGGGGGGAGGATACGCAGTATTTT.

This clonotype was picked up a small number of times. The J gene is TRBJ2-5, the V gene TRBV24-1, with D perhaps matching TRBD1 or TRBD2 (5 bases each). V gave up 3 bases and J gave up 0 bases, with 10 bases separating them. CDR3 size: 15 residues. From germline, CDR1 is KGHDR and CDR2 SFDVKD. CDR3 sequence: CATSDAGTDQETQYF. Here the CDR3 DNA reads TGTGCCACCAGTGATGCCGGGACGGACCAAGAGACCCAGTACTTC.

The V and J genes are TRBV7-9 and TRBJ2-1; the match to TRBD2 covers 7 bases. The germline gives CDR1 SEHNR, CDR2 FQNEAQ (reference sequence). V lost 5 bases to trimming and J lost 5 bases; unmatched junction nucleotides: 6. The CDR3 consists of 14 residues. The CDR3 DNA reads as TGTGCCAGCAGCCTTAGCGGGCCTAACAATGAGCAGTTCTTC. It yields the protein CASSLSGPNNEQFF.

This clonotype was seen a single time. V is TRBV27 and J is TRBJ2-7; weak D call: TRBD2 (6 bases). The CDR3 totals 16 residues. V lost 1 base and J lost 6, with 19 bases in between. Germline lookup yields CDR1 MNHEY and CDR2 SMNVEV (reference sequence). CDR3 residues: CASSLYEANLGGEQYF. The CDR3 DNA reads TGTGCCAGCAGTTTATATGAGGCGAATCTCGGGGGCGAGCAGTACTTC.

This clonotype occurred once. The rearrangement joins TRBV7-9 to TRBJ2-2, with D unclear. The CDR3 has 13 amino acids. Germline values: CDR1 SEHNR, CDR2 FQNEAQ (reference sequence). The V gene lost 3 bases and the J gene lost 3 bases, with 5 bases spanning the gap. CDR3 bases: TGTGCCAGCAGCTTGCGACACACCGGGGAGCTGTTTTTT. It codes for CASSLRHTGELFF.

This clonotype was counted a single time. V and J are TRBV19 and TRBJ1-1, with D possibly being TRBD1 (6 bases). CDR1 is LNHDA, CDR2 SQIVND, per germline (reference sequence). There are 14 residues in the CDR3. V was trimmed by 7 bases and J by 6 bases, leaving 18 bases between them. The CDR3 sequence: CASTIGGHVPEAFF. The CDR3 DNA reads TGTGCCAGTACCATAGGGGGGCACGTCCCTGAAGCTTTCTTT.

This clonotype has just one count. J is TRBJ2-7 and V is TRBV20-1; D gene uncertain. The CDR3 is 11 amino acids. Germline values: CDR1 DFQATT, CDR2 SNEGSKA (reference sequence). V was cut by 6 bases and J by 3 bases, with 9 bases left in between. The CDR3 nucleotides are TGCAGTGCCGTTTCAGGCTACGAGCAGTACTTC. This translates into CSAVSGYEQYF.

The rearrangement uses TRBV7-2 and TRBJ2-3, with 12 bases that match TRBD2. CDR1 is SGHTA and CDR2 is FQGNSA in the germline V gene. V lost 1 base and J lost 4; bases outside the gene matches: 0. This CDR3 has 15 amino acids. CDR3 bases: TGTGCCAGCAGCTTAGGACTAGCGGGAGCAGATACGCAGTATTTT. This sequence encodes CASSLGLAGADTQYF.

At least ten counts were recorded for this clonotype. This chain connects TRBV12-3 or TRBV12-4 to TRBJ2-1; D uncertain. V gave up 4 bases and J gave up 9 bases, with 10 bases separating them. The CDR3 has 12 residues. CDR3 sequence (DNA): TGTGCCAGCAGTTCCCCGATTGCTGAGCAGTTCTTC. Protein: CASSSPIAEQFF.

This clonotype was detected only a few times. The chain couples TRBV10-3 to TRBJ1-1; 11 nucleotides line up with TRBD1. Trimming removed 4 bases from V and 2 bases from J; junction bases left unmatched: 0. The CDR3 runs 14 residues. Per the germline V gene, CDR1 is ENHRY and CDR2 is SYGVKD. DNA of the CDR3: TGTGCCATCAGTGGGACAGGGGGCAACACTGAAGCTTTCTTT. Protein sequence: CAISGTGGNTEAFF.